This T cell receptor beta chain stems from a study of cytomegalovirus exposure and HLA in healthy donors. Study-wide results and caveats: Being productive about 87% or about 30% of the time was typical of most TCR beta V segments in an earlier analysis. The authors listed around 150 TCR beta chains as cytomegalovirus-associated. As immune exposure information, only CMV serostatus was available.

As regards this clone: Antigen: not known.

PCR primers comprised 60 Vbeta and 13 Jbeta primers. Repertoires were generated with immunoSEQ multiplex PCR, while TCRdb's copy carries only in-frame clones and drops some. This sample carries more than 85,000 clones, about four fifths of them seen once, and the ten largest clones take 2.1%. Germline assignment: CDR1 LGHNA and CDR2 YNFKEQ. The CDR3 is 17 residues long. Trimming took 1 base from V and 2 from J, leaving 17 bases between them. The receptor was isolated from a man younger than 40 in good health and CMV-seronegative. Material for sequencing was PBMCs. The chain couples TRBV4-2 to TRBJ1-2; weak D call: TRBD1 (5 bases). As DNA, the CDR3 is TGTGCCAGCAGCCAAGCCGGAGGGGAGTTCGGGAACTATGGCTACACCTTC. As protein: CASSQAGGEFGNYGYTF.